Presented here are 20 T cell receptor beta chains from one specimen sequenced in a study of blood T cell repertoires in COVID-19. Profiling relied on immunoSEQ multiplex PCR, and the TCRdb table lists in-frame clones only, not all of them. There are 64,000 or so clones in the sample; roughly 85% occur only once, and 1.2% lies in the top ten. Sequencing was carried out using peripheral blood. The origin of the receptors is a middle-aged man with acute or convalescent COVID-19.

This sequence joins TRBV30 and TRBJ1-1, with D unresolved. V was clipped by 4 bases and J by 1 base, with 16 bases between them. The CDR3 spans 15 residues. From germline, CDR1 is GTSNPN and CDR2 SVGIG (reference sequence). In DNA, the CDR3 is TGTGCCTGGACCCGCCTCGGGGTGGAGAACACTGAAGCTTTCTTT. Protein product: CAWTRLGVENTEAFF.

The J gene is TRBJ1-1, the V gene TRBV30, with 8 bases identical to TRBD1. This CDR3 has 13 residues. Germline V gives CDR1 GTSNPN, CDR2 SVGIG (reference sequence). The ends lost 2 bases at V and 3 bases at J; junction bases unmatched: 2. Here the CDR3 DNA reads TGTGCCTGGAGTACGACAGGGGACACTGAAGCTTTCTTT. This translates into CAWSTTGDTEAFF.

This chain joins TRBV19 and TRBJ1-2; the match to TRBD1 covers 7 bases. V lost 6 bases, J lost 6 bases, and 10 bases stayed unmatched. The germline gives CDR1 LNHDA, CDR2 SQIVND (reference sequence). CDR3 length: 14 amino acids. The CDR3 bases are TGTGCCAGTAGCTTGGTTGGGACAGAGGATGGCTACACCTTC. Protein: CASSLVGTEDGYTF. The entire variable domain, with the rest obtained from reference TRBV19 and TRBJ1-2, is as follows: DGGITQSPKYLFRKEGQNVTLSCEQNLNHDAMYWYRQDPGQGLRLIYYSQIVNDFQKGDIAEGYSVSREKKESFPLTVTSAQKNPTAFYLCASSLVGTEDGYTFGSGTRLTVV.

This clone has a single count. The CDR3 DNA reads TGCGCCAGCAGCCAACCTATAATTCGGGCTAGCGGGGACACTAGCACAGATACGCAGTATTTT. Its protein product is CASSQPIIRASGDTSTDTQYF. The rearrangement uses TRBV4-1 and TRBJ2-3; 9 bases align to TRBD2. Germline V gives CDR1 MGHRA, CDR2 YSYEKL. With V trimmed by 2 bases and J by 0 bases, 18 bases remained unmatched. The CDR3 is made up of 21 amino acids.

This sequence joins TRBV3-1 (or the pseudogene TRBV3-2) and TRBJ1-2; D is possibly TRBD1 (6 bases). CDR1 and CDR2 from the germline V gene are LGHDT and YNNKEL (reference sequence). The V gene lost 4 bases and the J gene lost 7 bases, with 16 bases spanning the gap. This CDR3 is built from 14 residues. CDR3 nucleotide sequence: TGTGCCAGCAGCCTTCTCGAAGGGGGTAGTGGCTACACCTTC. Its translation: CASSLLEGGSGYTF.

The rearrangement uses TRBV5-1 and TRBJ2-1; maybe TRBD1 (5 bases). The germline CDR1 and CDR2 sequences are SGHRS and YFSETQ. V lost 5 bases to trimming and J lost 1 base, with 10 bases between them. The CDR3 spans 14 residues. The CDR3 nucleotides are TGCGCCAGCAGGGAACAGGAGTCCTACAATGAGCAGTTCTTC. It specifies CASREQESYNEQFF.

V gene TRBV6-5 combines with J gene TRBJ1-1; D uncertain. Germline-derived CDR1 and CDR2 are MNHEY and SVGAGI. Trimming left V 2 bases short and J 6 bases short, with 13 bases between. The length of the CDR3 is 14 residues. This CDR3 is CASSYSGVGAEAFF. CDR3 nucleotides: TGTGCCAGCAGTTACAGCGGGGTTGGGGCTGAAGCTTTCTTT.

The chain joins TRBV29-1 to TRBJ1-1; weak D call: TRBD1 (6 bases). Trimming left V 7 bases short and J 0 bases short, with 12 bases between. The length of the CDR3 is 13 residues. From germline, CDR1 is SQVTM and CDR2 ANQGSEA. In nucleotides, the CDR3 is TGCAGCGCTGCGACAGGACTGAACACTGAAGCTTTCTTT. Residues: CSAATGLNTEAFF.

The chain couples TRBV12-5 to TRBJ1-4; tentatively, D is TRBD1 (5 bases). Trimming left V 4 bases short and J 2 bases short, with 11 bases between. Germline loops: CDR1 LGHNT, CDR2 FRNRAP. The CDR3 has 15 amino acids. CDR3 bases: TGTGCTAGTGGTTCCGCCCGACAGACTAATGAAAAACTGTTTTTT. Translating it yields CASGSARQTNEKLFF.

The rearrangement joins TRBV7-2 to TRBJ1-2; 7 bases map to TRBD1. Trimming cost V 6 bases and J 2 bases; bases outside gene matches: 6. This CDR3 contains 14 residues. Germline loops: CDR1 SGHTA, CDR2 FQGNSA. DNA of the CDR3: TGTGCCAGCAGTTTGGGACAGCTAAACTATGGCTACACCTTC. Translation: CASSLGQLNYGYTF. Variable domain in full (rest from reference TRBV7-2 and TRBJ1-2): GAGVSQSPSNKVTEKGKDVELRCDPISGHTALYWYRQSLGQGLEFLIYFQGNSAPDKSGLPSDRFSAERTGGSVSTLTIQRTQQEDSAVYLCASSLGQLNYGYTFGSGTRLTVV.

The chain recombines TRBV23-1 with TRBJ2-7; TRBD1 agrees at 8 bases. TRBV23-1 is an open reading frame, and its role is uncertain. V shed 4 bases and J 6 bases; nucleotides not matched to a gene: 11. CDR3 length equals 15 residues. In nucleotides, the CDR3 is TGCGCCAGCAGTCGTAACCGGGACAGGAGTCTCGAGCAGTACTTC. This translates into CASSRNRDRSLEQYF.

The chain recombines TRBV27 with TRBJ1-2; D is uncertain. Trimming cost V 9 bases and J 9 bases, with 8 bases left between them. Germline CDR1 reads MNHEY; CDR2 reads SMNVEV (reference sequence). The CDR3 totals 9 residues. Here the CDR3 DNA reads TGTGCCAGGTCCGACAGCTACACCTTC. It yields the protein CARSDSYTF.

V gene TRBV14 combines with J gene TRBJ2-5, with 8 bases identical to TRBD2. Germline values: CDR1 SGHDN, CDR2 FVKESK. V gave up 3 bases and J gave up 0 bases; unmatched junction bases: 3. This CDR3 contains 15 residues. The CDR3 reads CASSQGGGYQETQYF. CDR3 nucleotide sequence: TGTGCCAGCAGCCAGGGCGGGGGGTACCAAGAGACCCAGTACTTC.

V and J are TRBV30 and TRBJ2-1, with a possible D match to TRBD2 (6 bases). V dropped 4 bases and J dropped 10 bases, with 17 bases sitting between them. Germline lookup yields CDR1 GTSNPN and CDR2 SVGIG (reference sequence). The CDR3 extends over 13 amino acids. The CDR3 here is CAWNGGRAGEQFF. CDR3 DNA sequence: TGTGCCTGGAATGGAGGGCGGGCGGGGGAGCAGTTCTTC.

The CDR3 nucleotides read TGTGCCACCCGATCAGACAGGGGAGGGGATGGCTACACCTTC. Amino acid sequence: CATRSDRGGDGYTF. The V gene is TRBV10-3, the J gene TRBJ1-2; the match to TRBD1 covers 8 bases. Unmatched junction bases numbered 13, after V lost 10 bases and J lost 6 bases. Per the germline V gene, CDR1 is ENHRY and CDR2 is SYGVKD. CDR3 size: 14 residues.

The V gene is TRBV20-1, the J gene TRBJ2-4; 7 bases align to TRBD2. J lost 6 bases, V lost 3 bases, and 5 bases had no gene match. There are 13 residues in the CDR3. Germline V gene lookup returns CDR1 DFQATT and CDR2 SNEGSKA (reference sequence). The CDR3 spells CSASGGDGNIQYF. The CDR3 DNA is TGCAGTGCTAGTGGGGGGGATGGAAACATTCAGTACTTC.

The chain uses TRBV5-1 and TRBJ2-5; maybe TRBD1 (6 bases). The CDR3 has 14 residues. Germline V gives CDR1 SGHRS, CDR2 YFSETQ. The ends were cut back, 4 bases at V and 1 base at J, with 11 bases in the middle. CDR3 residues: CASSRLQGQETQYF. The CDR3 DNA sequence: TGCGCCAGCAGCCGACTACAGGGCCAAGAGACCCAGTACTTC.

CDR3 region: CSASRHAATGANVLTF. CDR3 in DNA: TGCAGTGCTAGTCGACACGCAGCCACTGGGGCCAACGTCCTGACTTTC. The chain employs TRBV20-1 and TRBJ2-6; no definite D call. Trimming stripped 3 bases from V and 2 bases from J, with 14 bases between. CDR1 is DFQATT and CDR2 is SNEGSKA in the germline V gene (reference sequence). The CDR3 runs to 16 residues.

The chain is built from TRBV27 and TRBJ1-5; no clear D gene. The CDR3 is 13 residues long. Germline V CDR1 and CDR2: MNHEY, SMNVEV (reference sequence). The ends were cut back, 6 bases at V and 9 bases at J, with 15 bases in the middle. Here the CDR3 DNA reads TGTGCCAGCAGATCGGGGATGCAGCGGCCCCAGCATTTT. Protein: CASRSGMQRPQHF.

The chain uses TRBV7-2 and TRBJ1-1; a weak D match, TRBD1 (5 bases). The CDR3 is 14 residues long. Germline assignment: CDR1 SGHTA and CDR2 FQGNSA. With 5 bases removed from V and 3 bases from J, the gap between germline ends came to 13 bases. The CDR3 DNA reads as TGTGCCAGCAGCCGTCAGTGGGGGGACACTGAAGCTTTCTTT. Residues: CASSRQWGDTEAFF.